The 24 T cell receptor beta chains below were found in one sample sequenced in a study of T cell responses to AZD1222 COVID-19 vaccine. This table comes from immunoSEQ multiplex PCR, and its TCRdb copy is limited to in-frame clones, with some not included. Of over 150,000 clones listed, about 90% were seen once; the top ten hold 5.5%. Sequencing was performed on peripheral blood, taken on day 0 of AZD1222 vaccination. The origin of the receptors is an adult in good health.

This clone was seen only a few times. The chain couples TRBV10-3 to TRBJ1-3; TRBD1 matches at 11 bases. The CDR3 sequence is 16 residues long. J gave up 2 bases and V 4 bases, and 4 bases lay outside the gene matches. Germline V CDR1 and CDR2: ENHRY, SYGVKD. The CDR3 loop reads CAISGPGQGAGNTIYF. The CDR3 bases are TGTGCCATCAGTGGCCCGGGACAGGGGGCTGGAAACACCATATATTTT.

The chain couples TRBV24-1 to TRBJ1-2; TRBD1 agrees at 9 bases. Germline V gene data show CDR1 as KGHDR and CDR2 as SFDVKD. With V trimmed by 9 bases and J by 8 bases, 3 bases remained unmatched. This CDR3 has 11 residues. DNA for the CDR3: TGTGCCACCGCACAGGGGGCGGGCTACACCTTC. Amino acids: CATAQGAGYTF.

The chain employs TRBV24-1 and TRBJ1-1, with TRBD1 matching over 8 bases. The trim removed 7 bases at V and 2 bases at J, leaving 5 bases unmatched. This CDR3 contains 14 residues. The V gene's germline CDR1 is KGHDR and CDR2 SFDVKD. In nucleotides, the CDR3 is TGTGCCACCAGGCTCGGACAGGGCAACACTGAAGCTTTCTTT. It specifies CATRLGQGNTEAFF.

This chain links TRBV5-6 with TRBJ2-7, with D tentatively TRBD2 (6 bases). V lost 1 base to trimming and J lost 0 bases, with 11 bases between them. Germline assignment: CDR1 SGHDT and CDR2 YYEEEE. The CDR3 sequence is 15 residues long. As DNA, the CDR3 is TGTGCCAGCAGCTTGTGGGGGGAGAGCTCCTACGAGCAGTACTTC. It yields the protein CASSLWGESSYEQYF.

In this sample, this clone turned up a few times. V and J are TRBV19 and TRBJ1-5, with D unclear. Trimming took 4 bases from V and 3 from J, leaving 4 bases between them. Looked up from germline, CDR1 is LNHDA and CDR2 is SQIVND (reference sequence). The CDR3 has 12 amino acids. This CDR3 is CASSTLNQPQHF. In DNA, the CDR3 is TGTGCCAGTAGTACCCTCAATCAGCCCCAGCATTTT.

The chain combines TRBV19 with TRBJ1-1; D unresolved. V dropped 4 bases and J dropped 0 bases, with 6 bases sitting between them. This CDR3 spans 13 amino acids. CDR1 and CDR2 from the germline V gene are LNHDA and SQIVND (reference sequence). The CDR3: CASSTYMNTEAFF. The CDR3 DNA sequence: TGTGCCAGTAGTACTTATATGAACACTGAAGCTTTCTTT.

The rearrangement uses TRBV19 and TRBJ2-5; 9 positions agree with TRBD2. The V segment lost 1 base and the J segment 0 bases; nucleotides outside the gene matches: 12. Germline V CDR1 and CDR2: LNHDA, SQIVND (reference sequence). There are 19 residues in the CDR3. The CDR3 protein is CASSIVKASGVPYQETQYF. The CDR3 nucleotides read TGTGCCAGTAGTATAGTAAAGGCTAGCGGGGTCCCGTACCAAGAGACCCAGTACTTC. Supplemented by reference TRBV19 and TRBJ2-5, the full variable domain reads DGGITQSPKYLFRKEGQNVTLSCEQNLNHDAMYWYRQDPGQGLRLIYYSQIVNDFQKGDIAEGYSVSREKKESFPLTVTSAQKNPTAFYLCASSIVKASGVPYQETQYFGPGTRLLVL.

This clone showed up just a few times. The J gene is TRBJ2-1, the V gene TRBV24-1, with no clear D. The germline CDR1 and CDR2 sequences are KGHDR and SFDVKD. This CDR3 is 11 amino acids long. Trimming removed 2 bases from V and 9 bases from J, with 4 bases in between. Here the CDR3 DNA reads TGTGCCACCAGTGATTCAAGTGAGCAGTTCTTC. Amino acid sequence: CATSDSSEQFF.

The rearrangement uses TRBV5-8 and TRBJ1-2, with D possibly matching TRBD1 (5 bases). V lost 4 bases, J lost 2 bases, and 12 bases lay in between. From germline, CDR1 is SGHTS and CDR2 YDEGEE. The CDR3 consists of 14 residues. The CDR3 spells CASSPWTPNYGYTF. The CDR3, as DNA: TGTGCCAGCAGCCCCTGGACACCAAACTATGGCTACACCTTC. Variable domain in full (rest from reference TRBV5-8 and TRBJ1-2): EAGVTQSPTHLIKTRGQQATLRCSPISGHTSVYWYQQALGLGLQFLLWYDEGEERNRGNFPPRFSGRQFPNYSSELNVNALELEDSALYLCASSPWTPNYGYTFGSGTRLTVV.

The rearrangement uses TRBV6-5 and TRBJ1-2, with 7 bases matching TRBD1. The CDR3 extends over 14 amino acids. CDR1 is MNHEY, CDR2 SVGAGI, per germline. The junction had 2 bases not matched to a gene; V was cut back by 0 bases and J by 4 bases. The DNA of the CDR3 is TGTGCCAGCAGTTACTCGTCAGGGGGCTATGGCTACACCTTC. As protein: CASSYSSGGYGYTF.

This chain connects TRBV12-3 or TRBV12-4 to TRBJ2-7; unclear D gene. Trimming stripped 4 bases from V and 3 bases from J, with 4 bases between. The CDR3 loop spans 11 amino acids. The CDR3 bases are TGTGCCAGCAGTTCCAACTACGAGCAGTACTTC. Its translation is CASSSNYEQYF.

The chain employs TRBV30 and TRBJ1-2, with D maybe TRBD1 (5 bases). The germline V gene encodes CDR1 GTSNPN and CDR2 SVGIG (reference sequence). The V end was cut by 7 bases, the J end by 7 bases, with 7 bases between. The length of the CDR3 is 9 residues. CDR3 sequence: CALGGGYTF. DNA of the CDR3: TGTGCCTTGGGGGGTGGCTACACCTTC.

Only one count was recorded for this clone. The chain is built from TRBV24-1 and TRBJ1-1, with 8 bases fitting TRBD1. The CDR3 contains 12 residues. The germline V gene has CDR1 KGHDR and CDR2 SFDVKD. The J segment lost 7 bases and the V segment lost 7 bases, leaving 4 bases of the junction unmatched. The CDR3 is CATSLDRGEAFF. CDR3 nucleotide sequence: TGTGCCACCAGCCTAGACAGGGGTGAAGCTTTCTTT.

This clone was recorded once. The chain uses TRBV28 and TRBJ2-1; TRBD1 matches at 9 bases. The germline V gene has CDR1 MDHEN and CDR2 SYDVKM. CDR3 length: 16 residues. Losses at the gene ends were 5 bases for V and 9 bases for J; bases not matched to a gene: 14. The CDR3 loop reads CASSPTGTGFRSEQFF. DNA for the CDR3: TGTGCCAGCAGTCCAACCGGGACAGGGTTTAGGAGTGAGCAGTTCTTC.

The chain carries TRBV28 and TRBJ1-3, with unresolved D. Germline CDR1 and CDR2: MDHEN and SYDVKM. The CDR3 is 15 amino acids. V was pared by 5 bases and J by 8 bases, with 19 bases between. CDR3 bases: TGTGCCAGCAGTACAGCGGGCGGACCCGCCGACACCATATATTTT. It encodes CASSTAGGPADTIYF.

The CDR3 DNA sequence: TGTGCCAGCAGTTACTCGAGGCTCTATGGCTACACCTTC. Amino acids: CASSYSRLYGYTF. This sequence joins TRBV6-5 and TRBJ1-2; D ambiguous. The CDR3 runs 13 residues. V was pared by 0 bases and J by 4 bases, with 6 bases between. Per germline, CDR1 MNHEY and CDR2 SVGAGI.

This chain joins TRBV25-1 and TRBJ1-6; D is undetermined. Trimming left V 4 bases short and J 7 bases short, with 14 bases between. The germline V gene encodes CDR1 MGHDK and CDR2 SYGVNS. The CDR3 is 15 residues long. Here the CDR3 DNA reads TGTGCCAGCAGTGGGGCCCCAGTGATAAATTCACCCCTCCACTTT. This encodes CASSGAPVINSPLHF.

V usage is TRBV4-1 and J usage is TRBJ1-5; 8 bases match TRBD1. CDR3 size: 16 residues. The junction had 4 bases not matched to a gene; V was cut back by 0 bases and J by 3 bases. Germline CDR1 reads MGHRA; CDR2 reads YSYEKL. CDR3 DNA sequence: TGCGCCAGCAGCCAAGAGAGGGGACAGGACAATCAGCCCCAGCATTTT. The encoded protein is CASSQERGQDNQPQHF.

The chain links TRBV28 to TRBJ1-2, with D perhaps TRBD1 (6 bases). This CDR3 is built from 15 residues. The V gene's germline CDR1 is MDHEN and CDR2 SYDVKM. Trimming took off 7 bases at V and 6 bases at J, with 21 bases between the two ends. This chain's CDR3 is CASTLLRAGADGYTF. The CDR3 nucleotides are TGTGCCAGCACTCTCCTGAGGGCGGGGGCCGATGGCTACACCTTC.

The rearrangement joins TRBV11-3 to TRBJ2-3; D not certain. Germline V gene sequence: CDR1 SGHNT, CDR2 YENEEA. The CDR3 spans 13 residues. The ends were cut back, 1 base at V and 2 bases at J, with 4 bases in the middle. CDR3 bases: TGTGCCAGCAGCTTAGGGGACACAGATACGCAGTATTTT. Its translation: CASSLGDTDTQYF.

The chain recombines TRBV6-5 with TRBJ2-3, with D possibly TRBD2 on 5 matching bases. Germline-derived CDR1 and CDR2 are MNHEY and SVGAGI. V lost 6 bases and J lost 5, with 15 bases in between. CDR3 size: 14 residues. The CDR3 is CASSLPPSQDTQYF. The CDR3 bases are TGTGCCAGCAGCCTTCCGCCTAGCCAAGATACGCAGTATTTT.

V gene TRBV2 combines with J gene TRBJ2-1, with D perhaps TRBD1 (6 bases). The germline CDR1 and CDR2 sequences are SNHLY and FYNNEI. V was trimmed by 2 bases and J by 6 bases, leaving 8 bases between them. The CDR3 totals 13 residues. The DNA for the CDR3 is TGTGCCAGCAGTGAACAGGGGTTCAATGAGCAGTTCTTC. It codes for CASSEQGFNEQFF.

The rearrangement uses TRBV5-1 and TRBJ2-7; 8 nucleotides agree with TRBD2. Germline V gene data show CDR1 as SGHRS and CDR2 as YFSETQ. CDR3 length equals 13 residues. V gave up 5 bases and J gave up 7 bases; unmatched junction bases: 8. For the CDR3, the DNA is TGCGCCAGCAGTGCAGCGGGAGCTGGTGAGCAGTACTTC. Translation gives CASSAAGAGEQYF.

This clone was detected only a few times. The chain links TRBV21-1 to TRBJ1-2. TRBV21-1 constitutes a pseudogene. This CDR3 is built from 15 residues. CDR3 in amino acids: CASSKGGGTGDGYTF. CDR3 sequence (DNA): TGTGCCAGCAGCAAAGGGGGGGGCACAGGGGATGGCTACACCTTC.